Given below is one T cell receptor (beta chain) in context. Its antigen is still unknown. This entry belongs to a study of cytotoxic CD8 clonotypes in ibrutinib-treated CLL. Overall study context: Complete response was seen in 2 patients and partial in some 24; some 12 progressed and roughly 14 stayed remitted after a median around 68 months. Samples had a mean of approximately 260,000 productive templates and tens of thousands of productive rearrangements.

From germline, CDR1 is LGHNA and CDR2 YSLEER. CDR3 length: 17 residues. Trimming took 3 bases from V and 3 from J; bases not matched to a gene: 7. Findings and limits, study-wide: Researchers report that baseline clonality outpaced age-matched healthy donors and tracked circulating CD8+ T-cell counts. Whereas clonality rose at ibrutinib response, it declined toward baseline at progression.

Profiling relied on immunoSEQ multiplex PCR, and the TCRdb table lists in-frame clones only, not all of them. This table holds about 270,000 clones, around 77% found once. This sequence originates from a human donor with chronic lymphocytic leukemia. The sample here was PBMCs, taken at disease progression, from a patient treated with ibrutinib. The V call is TRBV4-3, the J call TRBJ2-2; TRBD2 agrees at 10 bases. The CDR3 DNA is TGCGCCAGCAGCCAGGCGACTAGCGGGCGAGACACCGGGGAGCTGTTTTTT. This sequence encodes CASSQATSGRDTGELFF.